The 27 T cell receptor beta chains below come from one sample, sequenced in a study of blood T cell repertoires in COVID-19 (TCRdb year 2020). Libraries were built with the immunoSEQ multiplex PCR assay. Entries here come from immuneACCESS through TCRdb and include only in-frame sequences with V and J called. Some clones fail to appear in such tables; in the studies checked, an unresolved V gene covers under half of the shortfall, and the cause of the remainder is unknown. Here the sample has approximately 440,000 clones; 90% occur a single time. The ten largest clones represent 0.6% to 0.7% of the sample. Specimen: PBMCs or T cells enriched from blood (not recorded which). The receptors derive from a man between 18 and 35 years old who had recovered from COVID-19.

The J gene is TRBJ1-4, the V gene TRBV24-1; 8 bases map to TRBD1. V shed 6 bases, J shed 7 bases, and the junction held 9 bases outside the gene matches. Germline loops: CDR1 KGHDR, CDR2 SFDVKD. CDR3 length: 15 residues. CDR3 nucleotide sequence: TGTGCCACCAGTTCCCCAGGGGGCAGCAGTGAAAAACTGTTTTTT. This sequence encodes CATSSPGGSSEKLFF.

In the case of this clone: One end of the junction fails to match germline, which may point to a read error. The chain is built from TRBV5-1 and TRBJ1-4, with D tentatively TRBD1 (5 bases). In germline, CDR1 is SGHRS, CDR2 YFSETQ. The CDR3 totals 14 residues. The DNA for the CDR3 is TGCGCCAGCAGGCGGGGGGAAACTAAGGAAAAACTGTTTTTT. It encodes CASRRGETKEKLFF. The variable domain in full, with the rest retrieved from reference TRBV5-1 and TRBJ1-4, is KAGVTQTPRYLIKTRGQQVTLSCSPISGHRSVSWYQQTPGQGLQFLFEYFSETQRNKGNFPGRFSGRQFSNSRSEMNVSTLELGDSALYLCASRRGETKEKLFFGSGTQLSVL.

V gene TRBV11-2 combines with J gene TRBJ2-1; D is undetermined. The CDR3 runs to 14 residues. Germline lookup yields CDR1 SGHAT and CDR2 FQNNGV. Trimming removed 5 bases from V and 4 bases from J, with 12 bases in between. Here the CDR3 reads CASSPNLIYNEQFF. The DNA of the CDR3 is TGTGCCAGCAGCCCTAATCTCATATACAATGAGCAGTTCTTC.

The rearrangement joins TRBV5-1 to TRBJ1-5; D ambiguous. The germline V gene has CDR1 SGHRS and CDR2 YFSETQ. V was clipped by 4 bases and J by 6 bases, with 14 bases between them. The CDR3 sequence is 14 residues long. The CDR3 is CASSPEGFGQPQHF. CDR3 bases: TGCGCCAGCAGCCCAGAGGGATTTGGTCAGCCCCAGCATTTT.

The chain recombines TRBV28 with TRBJ2-5, with 12 bases lining up with TRBD2. From germline, CDR1 is MDHEN and CDR2 SYDVKM. With V trimmed by 8 bases and J by 2 bases, 6 bases remained unmatched. This CDR3 comprises 15 residues. The CDR3 nucleotides are TGTGCCAGCGCTAGCGGGAGGGCCTCGCAAGAGACCCAGTACTTC. As protein: CASASGRASQETQYF.

This clone has only a few counts. The chain combines TRBV3-1 (or the pseudogene TRBV3-2) with TRBJ2-3; D uncertain. This CDR3 spans 15 amino acids. Looked up from germline, CDR1 is LGHDT and CDR2 is YNNKEL (reference sequence). Trimming took off 2 bases at V and 0 bases at J, with 9 bases between the two ends. CDR3 DNA sequence: TGTGCCAGCAGCCAATTAACTACTAGCACAGATACGCAGTATTTT. Translating it yields CASSQLTTSTDTQYF.

The chain uses TRBV9 and TRBJ1-2; 8 bases map to TRBD1. Looked up from germline, CDR1 is SGDLS and CDR2 is YYNGEE. The CDR3 totals 16 residues. V trimming: 0 bases; J trimming: 6 bases; junction bases outside the gene matches: 10. The CDR3 loop is CASSVVGQGRGDGYTF. The CDR3 DNA sequence: TGTGCCAGCAGCGTAGTCGGACAGGGAAGGGGGGATGGCTACACCTTC. Looking up the rest from reference TRBV9 and TRBJ1-2 gives the full variable domain: DSGVTQTPKHLITATGQRVTLRCSPRSGDLSVYWYQQSLDQGLQFLIQYYNGEERAKGNILERFSAQQFPDLHSELNLSSLELGDSALYFCASSVVGQGRGDGYTFGSGTRLTVV.

The rearrangement links TRBV2 to TRBJ2-7; D remains unclear. The CDR3 is 10 amino acids. CDR1 is SNHLY and CDR2 is FYNNEI in the germline V gene. The V end was cut by 7 bases, the J end by 5 bases, with 6 bases between. The CDR3 bases are TGTGCCAGCAATCAGAACGAGCAGTACTTC. Its protein product is CASNQNEQYF.

The rearrangement joins TRBV16 to TRBJ2-5; D uncertain. The CDR3 contains 14 residues. Trimming left V 5 bases short and J 2 bases short, with 12 bases between. Germline lookup yields CDR1 KGHSY and CDR2 FQNENV. CDR3 in amino acids: CASSSRDLQETQYF. The CDR3 bases are TGTGCCAGCAGCTCAAGAGACTTACAAGAGACCCAGTACTTC.

This chain connects TRBV10-3 to TRBJ2-3; 8 bases are a match to TRBD1. Germline loops: CDR1 ENHRY, CDR2 SYGVKD. The CDR3 runs 17 residues. V shed 10 bases and J 0 bases; nucleotides not matched to a gene: 15. The CDR3 sequence is CATGQVLIPSSTDTQYF. CDR3 bases: TGTGCCACGGGACAGGTATTAATTCCGTCTAGCACAGATACGCAGTATTTT.

This chain joins TRBV30 and TRBJ2-1; 14 positions match TRBD2. Germline CDR1 and CDR2: GTSNPN and SVGIG (reference sequence). CDR3 length equals 16 residues. J gave up 7 bases and V 0 bases, and 5 bases lay outside the gene matches. This CDR3 is CAWSVRLAGGRNEQFF. Written as DNA, the CDR3 is TGTGCCTGGAGTGTGCGACTAGCGGGAGGGCGGAATGAGCAGTTCTTC.

In DNA form, the CDR3 reads TGTGCCAGCAGTTCCGGGGACATTAGGGAAAAACTGTTTTTT. Its protein product is CASSSGDIREKLFF. The chain is built from TRBV28 and TRBJ1-4, with D tentatively TRBD1 (6 bases). Trimming pared 4 bases from V and 8 bases from J, leaving 14 bases between. CDR1 is MDHEN, CDR2 SYDVKM, per germline. This CDR3 comprises 14 residues.

This clone was seen only once. This sequence joins TRBV11-2 and TRBJ1-1; D remains ambiguous. Germline V gives CDR1 SGHAT, CDR2 FQNNGV. The V end was cut by 1 base, the J end by 0 bases, with 9 bases between. The CDR3 extends over 15 amino acids. This CDR3 is CASSLAGNMNTEAFF. The CDR3 DNA reads as TGTGCCAGCAGCTTAGCGGGAAATATGAACACTGAAGCTTTCTTT.

The chain has TRBV11-3 and TRBJ2-1; TRBD2 matches 12 bases. Germline CDR1 SGHNT, CDR2 YENEEA. J gave up 4 bases and V 5 bases, and 15 bases lay outside the gene matches. This CDR3 contains 19 residues. The CDR3 coding sequence is TGTGCCAGCAGCCGGGGATCCCTAGCGGGGGGGGTTCGGTACAATGAGCAGTTCTTC. This gives the protein CASSRGSLAGGVRYNEQFF.

The rearrangement uses TRBV11-2 and TRBJ2-5; 7 nucleotides line up with TRBD2. J gave up 0 bases and V 0 bases, and 7 bases lay outside the gene matches. Germline CDR1 is SGHAT and CDR2 is FQNNGV. The CDR3 length is 17 residues. CDR3 sequence (DNA): TGTGCCAGCAGCTTAGATCCTCGGACTAGGTACCAAGAGACCCAGTACTTC. It encodes CASSLDPRTRYQETQYF.

This rearrangement joins TRBV2 to TRBJ1-2, with TRBD1 matching over 8 bases. Per germline, CDR1 SNHLY and CDR2 FYNNEI. The V and J ends lost 8 bases and 8 bases, in that order; junction bases with no gene match: 13. There are 14 residues in the CDR3. The CDR3 loop reads CASQPPDRVLGYTF. The CDR3, as DNA: TGTGCCAGCCAACCTCCGGACAGGGTGTTGGGCTACACCTTC.

The V call is TRBV24-1, the J call TRBJ2-2; perhaps TRBD1 as D (6 bases). The ends were cut back, 8 bases at V and 8 bases at J, with 11 bases in the middle. The length of the CDR3 is 12 residues. Germline loops: CDR1 KGHDR, CDR2 SFDVKD. CDR3 DNA sequence: TGTGCCACCACAAAGACAGGTGGGGAGCTGTTTTTT. Residues: CATTKTGGELFF.

The chain combines TRBV10-2 with TRBJ1-2; 10 positions agree with TRBD1. In germline, CDR1 is WSHSY, CDR2 SAAADI. CDR3 length: 16 residues. Trimming removed 10 bases from V and 2 bases from J; junction bases left unmatched: 13. DNA of the CDR3: TGCGCCACCCATAACTCCGGGACAGGGGAGAACTATGGCTACACCTTC. Translated: CATHNSGTGENYGYTF.

This sequence joins TRBV11-3 and TRBJ1-1; 11 bases agree with TRBD1. This CDR3 contains 14 residues. The V gene end was trimmed by 6 bases and the J gene end by 7 bases; junction bases not matched to a gene: 7. Germline V gene lookup returns CDR1 SGHNT and CDR2 YENEEA. Here the CDR3 reads CASSRTGTGGEAFF. CDR3 bases: TGTGCCAGCAGTCGCACCGGGACAGGGGGTGAAGCTTTCTTT.

V and J are TRBV10-3 and TRBJ1-5; no definite D call. Trimming removed 5 bases at V and 3 bases at J, with 5 bases between. The CDR3 has 12 residues. Looked up from germline, CDR1 is ENHRY and CDR2 is SYGVKD. The CDR3: CAISNNNQPQHF. CDR3 DNA: TGTGCCATCAGTAATAACAATCAGCCCCAGCATTTT.

For the CDR3, the DNA is TGTGCCAGCAGTTTAACGGCTAACTATGGCTACACCTTC. It translates to CASSLTANYGYTF. The rearrangement links TRBV12-3 or TRBV12-4 to TRBJ1-2; D gene ambiguous. This CDR3 is built from 13 residues. V was shortened by 2 bases and J by 0 bases, with 4 bases between the two germline ends.

The V call is TRBV12-3 or TRBV12-4, the J call TRBJ1-2, with TRBD1 matching over 7 bases. After removal of 6 bases from V and 8 bases from J, the junction contained 6 bases not matched to a gene. The CDR3 length is 12 residues. The DNA for the CDR3 is TGTGCCAGCAGGTCCGGGACAGAAGGCTACACCTTC. Encoded protein: CASRSGTEGYTF.

The V call is TRBV5-1, the J call TRBJ2-3; tentatively, D is TRBD1 (6 bases). The CDR3 is 16 amino acids. Germline CDR1 is SGHRS and CDR2 is YFSETQ. V was trimmed by 4 bases and J by 1 base, leaving 16 bases between them. For the CDR3, the DNA is TGCGCCAGCAGCCACTTAAAACAGGGAGGCACAGATACGCAGTATTTT. Encoded protein: CASSHLKQGGTDTQYF.

The chain couples TRBV19 to TRBJ1-5; 7 bases line up with TRBD1. Germline CDR1 reads LNHDA; CDR2 reads SQIVND (reference sequence). V was clipped by 6 bases and J by 1 base; unmatched bases: 6. This CDR3 is 15 amino acids long. The CDR3 nucleotides read TGTGCCAGTAGGCCAACAGGGGCGAGCAATCAGCCCCAGCATTTT. Its translation is CASRPTGASNQPQHF.

The V call is TRBV7-9, the J call TRBJ1-1; no definite D call. Germline lookup yields CDR1 SEHNR and CDR2 FQNEAQ (reference sequence). The V end lost 6 bases, the J end lost 6 bases, and 11 bases lay between the germline ends. The CDR3 sequence is 12 residues long. DNA of the CDR3: TGTGCCAGCAGTCCAGCCGGGGCTGAAGCTTTCTTT. It codes for CASSPAGAEAFF. Drawing the rest from reference TRBV7-9 and TRBJ1-1, the complete variable domain is DTGVSQNPRHKITKRGQNVTFRCDPISEHNRLYWYRQTLGQGPEFLTYFQNEAQLEKSRLLSDRFSAERPKGSFSTLEIQRTEQGDSAMYLCASSPAGAEAFFGQGTRLTVV.

DNA for the CDR3: TGTGCCAGCAGCCCCGGGACTAGCGGGGCCACCTACAATGAGCAGTTCTTC. It translates to CASSPGTSGATYNEQFF. J is TRBJ2-1 and V is TRBV7-3; TRBD2 matches at 13 bases. Losses at the gene ends were 5 bases for V and 2 bases for J; bases not matched to a gene: 6. Per germline, CDR1 SGHTA and CDR2 FQGTGA. This CDR3 region has 17 residues.

The V and J genes are TRBV7-3 and TRBJ2-1; TRBD2 agrees at 12 bases. This CDR3 is built from 14 residues. V trimming: 4 bases; J trimming: 16 bases; junction bases outside the gene matches: 11. The V gene's germline CDR1 is SGHTA and CDR2 FQGTGA. This CDR3 reads CASSSSGTSGWTFF. The CDR3 bases are TGTGCCAGCAGCTCCTCCGGGACTAGCGGGTGGACCTTCTTC.